The 24 T cell receptor beta chains presented below share a single source sample, sequenced in a study of CD8 T cells in Susac syndrome. Reverse transcription of about 0.5 to 1 ug RNA was carried out with random hexamers. TCRdb re-called the immunoSEQ multiplex PCR reads with MiXCR, one entry per CDR3 protein. The sample consists of some 150,000 distinct CDR3 sequences, roughly 94% of them appearing once. The specimen sequenced was CD4+ T cells from PBMCs. The receptors originated from a human donor in good health.

This clonotype was observed once. The rearrangement links TRBV18 to TRBJ2-3, with D possibly being TRBD1 (5 bases). Germline V gene lookup returns CDR1 KGHSH and CDR2 LQKENI. V gave up 8 bases and J gave up 0 bases, with 12 bases separating them. This CDR3 is 14 amino acids long. In DNA form, the CDR3 reads TGTGCCAGCGCGCCCAGGGCTAGCACAGATACGCAGTATTTT. Translating gives CASAPRASTDTQYF.

This rearrangement joins TRBV29-1 to TRBJ2-7; 9 nucleotides match TRBD1. Trimming at V came to 6 bases and at J to 3 bases, leaving 3 bases not matched to a gene. This CDR3 spans 12 amino acids. Per the germline V gene, CDR1 is SQVTM and CDR2 is ANQGSEA. The CDR3 DNA sequence: TGCAGCGTCCGACAGGGGGTCTACGAGCAGTACTTC. It translates to CSVRQGVYEQYF.

This clonotype was recorded only once. The CDR3 DNA reads TGCAGCGTCACGGGACAGATCTATGAAGCTTTCTTT. As protein: CSVTGQIYEAFF. V gene TRBV29-1 combines with J gene TRBJ1-1, with 7 positions matching TRBD1. The CDR3 runs to 12 residues. Germline V lookup: CDR1 SQVTM, CDR2 ANQGSEA. J gave up 7 bases and V 6 bases, and 8 bases lay outside the gene matches.

The J gene is TRBJ2-7, the V gene TRBV24-1, with TRBD1 matching over 7 bases. Losses at the gene ends were 2 bases for V and 3 bases for J; bases not matched to a gene: 9. The CDR3 spans 16 residues. Per the germline V gene, CDR1 is KGHDR and CDR2 is SFDVKD. The CDR3 nucleotides read TGTGCCACCAGTGATTGGAGACAGGGTTGGGGCTACGAGCAGTACTTC. Encoded protein: CATSDWRQGWGYEQYF.

CDR3 nucleotides: TGTGCCAGCAGTTTTTGGCAGGGGGGCACCTACGAGCAGTACTTC. Its translation is CASSFWQGGTYEQYF. This sequence joins TRBV28 and TRBJ2-7, with a weak D call TRBD1 (7 bases). The CDR3 contains 15 residues. Germline lookup yields CDR1 MDHEN and CDR2 SYDVKM. V shed 3 bases and J shed 2 bases, with 14 bases lying between them.

This chain connects TRBV5-1 to TRBJ2-3, with D unclear. Germline-derived CDR1 and CDR2 are SGHRS and YFSETQ. Trimming pared 7 bases from V and 1 base from J, leaving 7 bases between. This CDR3 has 12 amino acids. CDR3 nucleotide sequence: TGCGCCAGCCGCTATGGCACAGATACGCAGTATTTT. It is translated as CASRYGTDTQYF.

Only a few counts were recorded for this clonotype. V usage is TRBV18 and J usage is TRBJ1-2, with D perhaps TRBD1 (5 bases). The CDR3 length is 13 residues. V lost 3 bases and J lost 4, with 9 bases in between. Germline V gene lookup returns CDR1 KGHSH and CDR2 LQKENI. The chain's CDR3 is CASSPGGGYGYTF. Here the CDR3 DNA reads TGTGCCAGCTCACCCGGGGGGGGCTATGGCTACACCTTC. Variable domain in full (rest from reference TRBV18 and TRBJ1-2): NAGVMQNPRHLVRRRGQEARLRCSPMKGHSHVYWYRQLPEEGLKFMVYLQKENIIDESGMPKERFSAEFPKEGPSILRIQQVVRGDSAAYFCASSPGGGYGYTFGSGTRLTVV.

This chain connects TRBV25-1 to TRBJ1-1; D possibly corresponds to TRBD1 (6 bases). CDR3 length: 15 residues. The V gene lost 1 base and the J gene lost 3 bases, with 12 bases spanning the gap. The germline gives CDR1 MGHDK, CDR2 SYGVNS. CDR3 nucleotide sequence: TGTGCCAGCAGTGAATTCGGGGGCCCTGACACTGAAGCTTTCTTT. Residues: CASSEFGGPDTEAFF.

The chain links TRBV6-1 to TRBJ1-5, with D tentatively TRBD1 (5 bases). Germline V gene lookup returns CDR1 MNHNS and CDR2 SASEGT. V lost 5 bases and J lost 3, with 14 bases in between. The CDR3 runs to 15 residues. For the CDR3, the DNA is TGTGCCAGCAGTCGGGACTCACGATACAATCAGCCCCAGCATTTT. Amino acid sequence: CASSRDSRYNQPQHF.

This chain links TRBV3-1 with TRBJ2-3; TRBD2 matches 7 bases. The germline V gene has CDR1 LGHDT and CDR2 YNNKEL (reference sequence). This CDR3 is built from 15 residues. Trimming took 4 bases from V and 0 from J; bases not matched to a gene: 4. CDR3 DNA: TGTGCCAGCAGCCCCGGGACTATTAGCACAGATACGCAGTATTTT. It yields the protein CASSPGTISTDTQYF.

The chain recombines TRBV6-1 with TRBJ2-7, with 8 bases identical to TRBD1. Trimming took 3 bases from V and 4 from J; bases not matched to a gene: 8. The V gene's germline CDR1 is MNHNS and CDR2 SASEGT. CDR3 size: 15 residues. This CDR3 reads CASSDPRTGRYEQYF. In nucleotides, the CDR3 is TGTGCCAGCAGTGACCCCCGGACAGGGAGGTACGAGCAGTACTTC.

The chain couples TRBV19 to TRBJ1-5; no reliable D call. The CDR3 runs 14 residues. CDR1 LNHDA and CDR2 SQIVND come from the germline V gene (reference sequence). The V gene lost 3 bases and the J gene lost 5 bases, with 11 bases spanning the gap. CDR3 sequence: CASSMYSRDQPQHF. The DNA of the CDR3 is TGTGCCAGTAGTATGTACAGCCGAGATCAGCCCCAGCATTTT.

V is TRBV10-2 and J is TRBJ2-7; 8 bases fit TRBD2. Germline values: CDR1 WSHSY, CDR2 SAAADI. The length of the CDR3 is 14 residues. V shed 6 bases, J shed 3 bases, and the junction held 7 bases outside the gene matches. Here the CDR3 reads CASRGKSGGYEQYF. The CDR3 bases are TGCGCCAGCAGGGGAAAGAGCGGGGGCTACGAGCAGTACTTC.

The rearrangement links TRBV10-3 to TRBJ1-6, with no clear D. Deletions cut 2 bases from V and 6 bases from J, with 11 bases between. Germline CDR1 reads ENHRY; CDR2 reads SYGVKD. This CDR3 spans 15 amino acids. DNA for the CDR3: TGTGCCATCAGTGAGGGGGTCAGTAGTAATTCACCCCTCCACTTT. Amino acids: CAISEGVSSNSPLHF.

This clonotype was seen once. This chain links TRBV4-1 with TRBJ2-1; unclear D gene. With 0 bases removed from V and 12 bases from J, the gap between germline ends came to 12 bases. The CDR3 has 13 residues. Germline CDR1 and CDR2: MGHRA and YSYEKL. CDR3 sequence: CASSQDQTLGQFF. CDR3 DNA: TGCGCCAGCAGCCAAGATCAGACACTTGGGCAGTTCTTC.

This clonotype was counted between two and nine times. V and J are TRBV5-4 and TRBJ2-5; TRBD1 agrees at 10 bases. Losses at the gene ends were 4 bases for V and 4 bases for J; bases not matched to a gene: 7. Looked up from germline, CDR1 is SGHNT and CDR2 is YYREEE (reference sequence). The CDR3 consists of 15 residues. CDR3 protein: CASSPGQGERETQYF. The CDR3, as DNA: TGTGCCAGCAGCCCTGGACAGGGGGAGCGAGAGACCCAGTACTTC.

The V gene is TRBV15, the J gene TRBJ2-7; 10 positions match TRBD2. This CDR3 is 18 amino acids long. CDR1 is LNHNV and CDR2 is YYDKDF in the germline V gene (reference sequence). The trim removed 1 base at V and 5 bases at J, leaving 14 bases unmatched. CDR3 amino acids: CATSRGYRAAGGNHEQYF. CDR3 nucleotides: TGTGCCACCAGCAGAGGATATCGGGCAGCGGGAGGGAACCACGAGCAGTACTTC.

The rearrangement joins TRBV3-1 to TRBJ2-1; 10 bases fit TRBD2. The CDR3 runs 15 residues. Losses at the gene ends were 4 bases for V and 6 bases for J; bases not matched to a gene: 6. In germline, CDR1 is LGHDT, CDR2 YNNKEL (reference sequence). CDR3 nucleotide sequence: TGTGCCAGCAGCCCTGGACTAGCGGAGACCAATGAGCAGTTCTTC. Protein product: CASSPGLAETNEQFF.

V usage is TRBV10-3 and J usage is TRBJ2-5; possibly TRBD1 for D (5 bases). With 3 bases removed from V and 5 bases from J, the gap between germline ends came to 16 bases. Germline V gene data show CDR1 as ENHRY and CDR2 as SYGVKD. The CDR3 totals 15 residues. For the CDR3, the DNA is TGTGCCATCAGTGACCGAGCAGGGATAGGGGAGACCCAGTACTTC. It is translated as CAISDRAGIGETQYF.

The chain carries TRBV19 and TRBJ1-1; 8 bases match TRBD1. The junction had 4 bases not matched to a gene; V was cut back by 10 bases and J by 0 bases. The CDR3 runs to 13 residues. Germline CDR1 reads LNHDA; CDR2 reads SQIVND (reference sequence). Written as DNA, the CDR3 is TGTGCCACCCGGACAGGGTTGAACACTGAAGCTTTCTTT. It specifies CATRTGLNTEAFF.

The genes are TRBV7-9 and TRBJ2-7, with a tentative D call TRBD1 (5 bases). Trimming shortened V by 3 bases and J by 6 bases, and 21 bases separated the two germline ends. Germline V gives CDR1 SEHNR, CDR2 FQNEAQ (reference sequence). The CDR3 extends over 16 amino acids. The CDR3 nucleotides read TGTGCCAGCAGCTTTACAGGAAAAGAGTTCCCTCCCGAGCAGTACTTC. Translation: CASSFTGKEFPPEQYF. The complete variable domain, with remaining parts taken from reference TRBV7-9 and TRBJ2-7, reads DTGVSQNPRHKITKRGQNVTFRCDPISEHNRLYWYRQTLGQGPEFLTYFQNEAQLEKSRLLSDRFSAERPKGSFSTLEIQRTEQGDSAMYLCASSFTGKEFPPEQYFGPGTRLTVT.

The V and J genes are TRBV29-1 and TRBJ2-2; 9 positions agree with TRBD2. The CDR3 length is 15 residues. V gave up 7 bases and J gave up 4 bases; unmatched junction bases: 10. Germline V gives CDR1 SQVTM, CDR2 ANQGSEA. CDR3 region: CSAKEAGGVTGELFF. CDR3 DNA: TGCAGCGCCAAGGAGGCGGGAGGGGTCACCGGGGAGCTGTTTTTT.

The chain links TRBV30 to TRBJ2-1; 8 bases match TRBD2. The CDR3 spans 14 residues. The V gene end was trimmed by 4 bases and the J gene end by 4 bases; junction bases not matched to a gene: 6. The germline V gene has CDR1 GTSNPN and CDR2 SVGIG (reference sequence). The CDR3 region has the DNA TGTGCCTGGACCTCCACTAGCGGATACAATGAGCAGTTCTTC. It specifies CAWTSTSGYNEQFF. Full variable domain (missing parts from reference TRBV30 and TRBJ2-1): SQTIHQWPATLVQPVGSPLSLECTVEGTSNPNLYWYRQAAGRGLQLLFYSVGIGQISSEVPQNLSASRPQDRQFILSSKKLLLSDSGFYLCAWTSTSGYNEQFFGPGTRLTVL.

The gene calls are TRBV18 and TRBJ2-1; D might be TRBD1 or TRBD2, each matching 5 bases. With 6 bases removed from V and 7 bases from J, the gap between germline ends came to 22 bases. Germline V CDR1 and CDR2: KGHSH, LQKENI. CDR3 length: 16 amino acids. CDR3: CASSPTRGLEGNEQFF. CDR3 nucleotide sequence: TGTGCCAGCTCTCCCACCCGGGGCCTTGAGGGGAATGAGCAGTTCTTC.